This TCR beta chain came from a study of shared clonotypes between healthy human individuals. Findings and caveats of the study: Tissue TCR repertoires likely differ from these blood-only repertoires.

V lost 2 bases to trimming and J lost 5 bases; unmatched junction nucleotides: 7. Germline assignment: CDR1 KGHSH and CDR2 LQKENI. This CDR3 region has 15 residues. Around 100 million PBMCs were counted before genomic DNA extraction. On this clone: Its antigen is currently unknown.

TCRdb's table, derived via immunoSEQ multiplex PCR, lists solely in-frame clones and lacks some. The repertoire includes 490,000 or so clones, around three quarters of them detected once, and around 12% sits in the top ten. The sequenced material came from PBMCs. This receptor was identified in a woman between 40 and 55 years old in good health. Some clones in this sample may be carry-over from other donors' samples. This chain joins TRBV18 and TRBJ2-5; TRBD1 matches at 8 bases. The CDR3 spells CASSPLSGGGETQYF. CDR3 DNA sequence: TGTGCCAGCTCACCATTATCAGGGGGCGGCGAGACCCAGTACTTC.